A selection of T cell receptor beta chains follows, all from one sample in a study of blood T cell repertoires in COVID-19. Sequenced by immunoSEQ multiplex PCR; TCRdb stores in-frame clones only, minus some. This table holds approximately 54,000 clones, 90% found once. The sample comprised peripheral blood. These receptors were obtained from a woman aged 40 to 50 with active COVID-19. Each CDR3 is given with its conserved first and last residue. D genes are given only for firm matches. Some rows have no size entry. The others give once, few or many, or a class for an expanded clone.

J gene: TRBJ1-1; V gene: TRBV7-9; D gene: TRBD1; clone size: .; CDR3 protein: CASSQGQLNTEAFF; CDR3 DNA: TGTGCCAGCAGCCAGGGACAGTTGAACACTGAAGCTTTCTTT
J gene: TRBJ2-6; V gene: TRBV4-2; D gene: TRBD2; clone size: .; CDR3 protein: CASSQGGGNSGANVLTF; CDR3 DNA: TGTGCCAGCAGCCAAGGCGGGGGAAACTCTGGGGCCAACGTCCTGACTTTC
J gene: TRBJ2-7; V gene: TRBV7-2; D gene: TRBD2; clone size: once; CDR3 protein: CASSLTSGGSYEQYF; CDR3 DNA: TGTGCCAGCAGCTTGACTAGCGGGGGTTCCTACGAGCAGTACTTC
J gene: TRBJ1-1; V gene: TRBV5-1; D gene: .; clone size: .; CDR3 protein: CASRRLGQNTEAFF; CDR3 DNA: TGCGCCAGCCGGAGACTGGGACAGAACACTGAAGCTTTCTTT
J gene: TRBJ1-5; V gene: TRBV6-1; D gene: .; clone size: .; CDR3 protein: CASSEGTVYQPQHF; CDR3 DNA: TGTGCCAGCAGTGAAGGCACAGTTTATCAGCCCCAGCATTTT
J gene: TRBJ2-5; V gene: TRBV27; D gene: TRBD1; clone size: .; CDR3 protein: CASSLRQGGGETQYF; CDR3 DNA: TGTGCCAGCAGTCTCCGACAGGGGGGCGGAGAGACCCAGTACTTC
J gene: TRBJ2-3; V gene: TRBV11-3; D gene: .; clone size: .; CDR3 protein: CASSLRTDTQYF; CDR3 DNA: TGTGCCAGCAGCTTGAGGACAGATACGCAGTATTTT
J gene: TRBJ2-2; V gene: TRBV7-8; D gene: TRBD2; clone size: .; CDR3 protein: CASSPASGGVGELFF; CDR3 DNA: TGTGCCAGCAGCCCAGCCAGCGGGGGAGTCGGGGAGCTGTTTTTT
J gene: TRBJ2-7; V gene: TRBV25-1; D gene: TRBD1; clone size: .; CDR3 protein: CASRKTGDGNYEQYF; CDR3 DNA: TGTGCCAGCAGGAAAACAGGGGACGGGAACTACGAGCAGTACTTC
J gene: TRBJ2-3; V gene: TRBV5-1; D gene: TRBD1; clone size: .; CDR3 protein: CASSSGAGQADTQYF; CDR3 DNA: TGCGCCAGCAGCTCAGGGGCTGGACAGGCAGATACGCAGTATTTT
J gene: TRBJ2-1; V gene: TRBV5-6; D gene: TRBD1; clone size: .; CDR3 protein: CASSLPGTGRYNEQFF; CDR3 DNA: TGTGCCAGCAGCTTGCCGGGGACAGGTAGATACAATGAGCAGTTCTTC
J gene: TRBJ2-1; V gene: TRBV6-6; D gene: TRBD1; clone size: .; CDR3 protein: CASRFPSGGPYNEQFF; CDR3 DNA: TGTGCCAGCAGATTCCCCTCAGGGGGTCCCTACAATGAGCAGTTCTTC
J gene: TRBJ2-7; V gene: TRBV11-2; D gene: TRBD1; clone size: .; CDR3 protein: CASSSGTGGEQYF; CDR3 DNA: TGTGCCAGCAGCTCAGGGACAGGGGGCGAGCAGTACTTC
J gene: TRBJ1-1; V gene: TRBV6-5; D gene: TRBD1; clone size: once; CDR3 protein: CASSYSTGATEAFF; CDR3 DNA: TGTGCCAGCAGTTACTCGACAGGGGCCACTGAAGCTTTCTTT
J gene: TRBJ1-5; V gene: TRBV19; D gene: TRBD1; clone size: .; CDR3 protein: CASSWTGANQPQHF; CDR3 DNA: TGTGCCAGTAGCTGGACAGGGGCGAATCAGCCCCAGCATTTT
J gene: TRBJ2-1; V gene: TRBV6-5; D gene: TRBD1; clone size: once; CDR3 protein: CASMGRGYNEQFF; CDR3 DNA: TGTGCCAGCATGGGCAGGGGGTACAATGAGCAGTTCTTC
J gene: TRBJ2-2; V gene: TRBV27; D gene: .; clone size: .; CDR3 protein: CAIMTVNTGELFF; CDR3 DNA: TGTGCCATCATGACAGTGAACACCGGGGAGCTGTTTTTT
J gene: TRBJ2-2; V gene: TRBV27; D gene: TRBD2; clone size: .; CDR3 protein: CASRLAGANTGELFF; CDR3 DNA: TGTGCCAGCAGGCTAGCGGGGGCGAACACCGGGGAGCTGTTTTTT
J gene: TRBJ1-3; V gene: TRBV5-1; D gene: .; clone size: few; CDR3 protein: CASSLAGGSGNTIYF; CDR3 DNA: TGCGCCAGCAGCTTGGCGGGAGGCTCTGGAAACACCATATATTTT
J gene: TRBJ1-1; V gene: TRBV3-1/TRBV3-2; D gene: TRBD1; clone size: .; CDR3 protein: CASSQPIPTGGNTEAFF; CDR3 DNA: TGTGCCAGCAGCCAACCCATCCCGACAGGGGGAAACACTGAAGCTTTCTTT
J gene: TRBJ1-1; V gene: TRBV5-1; D gene: TRBD1; clone size: once; CDR3 protein: CASSSRTGRANEAFF; CDR3 DNA: TGCGCCAGCAGCTCCAGGACAGGGCGGGCGAATGAAGCTTTCTTT
J gene: TRBJ2-7; V gene: TRBV5-4; D gene: TRBD1; clone size: .; CDR3 protein: CASSAPGGLGYYEQYF; CDR3 DNA: TGTGCCAGCAGCGCCCCAGGGGGCCTGGGGTACTACGAGCAGTACTTC
J gene: TRBJ2-7; V gene: TRBV18; D gene: .; clone size: .; CDR3 protein: CASTRGGGGEQYF; CDR3 DNA: TGTGCCAGCACCCGAGGAGGGGGGGGCGAGCAGTACTTC
J gene: TRBJ1-1; V gene: TRBV7-2; D gene: .; clone size: .; CDR3 protein: CASSLARRTAVIEAFF; CDR3 DNA: TGTGCCAGCAGCTTAGCGCGTAGGACAGCGGTGATTGAAGCTTTCTTT
J gene: TRBJ2-7; V gene: TRBV6-5; D gene: .; clone size: .; CDR3 protein: CASYQDSVSSYEQYF; CDR3 DNA: TGTGCCAGCTACCAGGACTCCGTGTCCTCCTACGAGCAGTACTTC
J gene: TRBJ2-7; V gene: TRBV11-2; D gene: .; clone size: once; CDR3 protein: CASSQGLDYEQYF; CDR3 DNA: TGTGCCAGCAGCCAGGGCCTTGACTACGAGCAGTACTTC
J gene: TRBJ2-3; V gene: TRBV6-5; D gene: TRBD2; clone size: .; CDR3 protein: CASSPGLASDTQYF; CDR3 DNA: TGTGCCAGCAGTCCCGGACTAGCGTCGGATACGCAGTATTTT
J gene: TRBJ2-4; V gene: TRBV2; D gene: TRBD2; clone size: .; CDR3 protein: CASGPPDGLAGGGNIQYF; CDR3 DNA: TGTGCCAGCGGTCCCCCCGACGGACTAGCGGGAGGAGGGAACATTCAGTACTTC
J gene: TRBJ1-3; V gene: TRBV18; D gene: .; clone size: .; CDR3 protein: CASSPGRGSSGNTIYF; CDR3 DNA: TGTGCCAGCTCACCAGGTCGGGGAAGCTCTGGAAACACCATATATTTT
J gene: TRBJ1-4; V gene: TRBV3-1/TRBV3-2; D gene: .; clone size: .; CDR3 protein: CASSPGVPNEKLFF; CDR3 DNA: TGTGCCAGCAGCCCAGGGGTACCTAATGAAAAACTGTTTTTT
J gene: TRBJ1-5; V gene: TRBV27; D gene: .; clone size: few; CDR3 protein: CASSLGRANQPQHF; CDR3 DNA: TGTGCCAGCTCGCTCGGCAGGGCGAATCAGCCCCAGCATTTT